The 30 T cell receptor beta chains below come from one sample, sequenced in a study of blood T cell repertoires in COVID-19. The data were produced by immunoSEQ multiplex PCR, yet TCRdb's version contains in-frame clones alone and is incomplete. The sample has around 130,000 clones, roughly 82% seen once. Source material: peripheral blood. All receptors derive from a human donor in a cohort sampled during active COVID-19.

The chain couples TRBV7-2 to TRBJ2-7, with 16 bases matching TRBD2. This CDR3 has 14 residues. V was pared by 5 bases and J by 7 bases, with 2 bases of the junction left unmatched. CDR1 and CDR2 from the germline V gene are SGHTA and FQGNSA. The CDR3 protein is CASSQGLAGGEQYF. The CDR3 DNA is TGTGCCAGCAGCCAGGGACTAGCGGGGGGGGAGCAGTACTTC.

The gene calls are TRBV3-1 (or the pseudogene TRBV3-2) and TRBJ2-7; TRBD2 might be the D (6 bases). Trimming left V 8 bases short and J 0 bases short, with 17 bases between. The germline V gene has CDR1 LGHDT and CDR2 YNNKEL (reference sequence). The CDR3 is 15 residues long. The CDR3 region has the DNA TGTGCCAGCTCCTCCGCCGGGGGAAGCTCCTACGAGCAGTACTTC. Translating it yields CASSSAGGSSYEQYF.

Only a few counts were recorded for this clone. V usage is TRBV9 and J usage is TRBJ2-2, with 7 bases matching TRBD1. Germline values: CDR1 SGDLS, CDR2 YYNGEE. The CDR3 extends over 17 amino acids. Germline trimming cut 4 bases from V and 1 base from J; bases unmatched to any gene: 10. CDR3 sequence reads: CASSSPKGQMNTGELFF. As DNA, the CDR3 is TGTGCCAGCAGCTCACCGAAGGGACAGATGAACACCGGGGAGCTGTTTTTT.

The chain joins TRBV6-1 to TRBJ1-6; D perhaps matches TRBD1 (5 bases). V was shortened by 4 bases and J by 0 bases, with 10 bases between the two germline ends. The CDR3 loop spans 16 amino acids. CDR1 is MNHNS and CDR2 is SASEGT in the germline V gene. This CDR3 reads CASSGGVGSYNSPLHF. CDR3 nucleotides: TGTGCCAGCAGTGGGGGCGTGGGCTCCTATAATTCACCCCTCCACTTT.

The chain links TRBV6-6 to TRBJ1-2, with TRBD1 as a possible D gene (6 bases). The CDR3 length is 12 residues. CDR1 is MNHNY, CDR2 SVGAGI, per germline (reference sequence). Trimming stripped 5 bases from V and 8 bases from J, with 12 bases between. CDR3 DNA sequence: TGTGCCAGCAGTAATTCAGGGGTCGGCTACACCTTC. It is translated as CASSNSGVGYTF.

This rearrangement joins TRBV7-2 to TRBJ2-1, with 9 bases matching TRBD1. Germline V gene data show CDR1 as SGHTA and CDR2 as FQGNSA. The V segment lost 5 bases and the J segment 4 bases; nucleotides outside the gene matches: 9. The CDR3 has 16 residues. The DNA for the CDR3 is TGTGCCAGCAGCCCCCGATCCGGGACAGGGTACAATGAGCAGTTCTTC. Its protein product is CASSPRSGTGYNEQFF.

The V gene is TRBV6-5, the J gene TRBJ2-5; 8 nucleotides match TRBD2. CDR1 is MNHEY, CDR2 SVGAGI, per germline. The CDR3 runs 14 residues. V was clipped by 8 bases and J by 3 bases; unmatched bases: 8. The DNA for the CDR3 is TGTGCCAGCGCCGGGACTAGGACTAAAGAGACCCAGTACTTC. Protein product: CASAGTRTKETQYF.

The chain combines TRBV6-6 with TRBJ2-5, with D possibly matching TRBD2 (6 bases). The V gene lost 7 bases and the J gene lost 1 base, with 13 bases spanning the gap. CDR3 length equals 14 residues. From germline, CDR1 is MNHNY and CDR2 SVGAGI (reference sequence). CDR3 DNA sequence: TGTGCCAGCACTCCGGGACTCCGCCAAGAGACCCAGTACTTC. This translates into CASTPGLRQETQYF.

V is TRBV7-8 and J is TRBJ2-3, with TRBD1 matching 9 bases. This CDR3 spans 15 amino acids. The germline V gene encodes CDR1 SGHVS and CDR2 FQNEAQ. J lost 1 base, V lost 3 bases, and 2 bases had no gene match. Here the CDR3 DNA reads TGTGCCAGCAGCTTCCGGGACAGGGGCACAGATACGCAGTATTTT. Translation gives CASSFRDRGTDTQYF. The full variable domain, its missing parts supplied by reference TRBV7-8 and TRBJ2-3, is GAGVSQSPRYKVAKRGQDVALRCDPISGHVSLFWYQQALGQGPEFLTYFQNEAQLDKSGLPSDRFFAERPEGSVSTLKIQRTQQEDSAVYLCASSFRDRGTDTQYFGPGTRLTVL.

This clone was recorded only once. The rearrangement links TRBV5-6 to TRBJ2-1; 9 bases match TRBD1. The germline V gene has CDR1 SGHDT and CDR2 YYEEEE. The length of the CDR3 is 17 residues. Trimming took 4 bases from V and 1 from J; bases not matched to a gene: 9. CDR3 DNA sequence: TGTGCCAGCAGCACACAGGGGACAGGGTATTCCTACAATGAGCAGTTCTTC. Translation: CASSTQGTGYSYNEQFF.

The rearrangement links TRBV6-1 to TRBJ2-3; TRBD2 is a possible D gene (6 bases). V lost 2 bases and J 2 bases, leaving 14 bases between the germline ends. CDR1 is MNHNS, CDR2 SASEGT, per germline. This CDR3 is 16 amino acids long. As DNA, the CDR3 is TGTGCCAGCAGTGAATTGGAGGGTTTGGACACAGATACGCAGTATTTT. Translation: CASSELEGLDTDTQYF.

V and J are TRBV24-1 and TRBJ2-3, with 9 nucleotides matching TRBD1. Germline CDR1 is KGHDR and CDR2 is SFDVKD. V shed 3 bases and J 6 bases; nucleotides not matched to a gene: 6. The CDR3 loop spans 15 amino acids. Here the CDR3 reads CATSDHGQGWDTQYF. DNA of the CDR3: TGTGCCACCAGTGATCACGGACAGGGGTGGGATACGCAGTATTTT.

The genes are TRBV2 and TRBJ1-6; D remains ambiguous. This CDR3 has 13 residues. The V gene lost 0 bases and the J gene lost 6 bases, with 3 bases spanning the gap. Per the germline V gene, CDR1 is SNHLY and CDR2 is FYNNEI. The CDR3 here is CASSEARNSPLHF. CDR3 DNA sequence: TGTGCCAGCAGTGAAGCCCGTAATTCACCCCTCCACTTT.

The V gene is TRBV7-9, the J gene TRBJ2-1, with 13 positions matching TRBD2. Germline-derived CDR1 and CDR2 are SEHNR and FQNEAQ (reference sequence). This CDR3 is 17 amino acids long. V trimming: 5 bases; J trimming: 0 bases; junction bases outside the gene matches: 4. This chain's CDR3 is CASSVTSGGSSYNEQFF. The CDR3 DNA reads as TGTGCCAGCAGCGTGACTAGCGGGGGGAGCTCCTACAATGAGCAGTTCTTC.

The chain uses TRBV10-3 and TRBJ2-2, with TRBD2 matching over 10 bases. Germline V gene data show CDR1 as ENHRY and CDR2 as SYGVKD. V shed 5 bases and J 4 bases; nucleotides not matched to a gene: 7. The CDR3 extends over 16 amino acids. CDR3 in amino acids: CAISPGLALSTGELFF. CDR3 nucleotides: TGTGCCATCAGTCCGGGACTAGCGTTGTCCACCGGGGAGCTGTTTTTT.

This sequence joins TRBV4-2 and TRBJ2-1; 8 bases are a match to TRBD2. J gave up 0 bases and V 0 bases, and 1 base lay outside the gene matches. The CDR3 sequence is 16 residues long. CDR1 LGHNA and CDR2 YNFKEQ come from the germline V gene. CDR3: CASSQDGGASYNEQFF. The CDR3 DNA reads TGTGCCAGCAGCCAAGACGGGGGGGCCTCCTACAATGAGCAGTTCTTC.

CDR3 sequence: CASSIRGGLTGELFF. As DNA, the CDR3 is TGTGCCAGTAGTATTCGGGGGGGCCTCACCGGGGAGCTGTTTTTT. V usage is TRBV19 and J usage is TRBJ2-2; TRBD2 aligns across 8 bases. Germline values: CDR1 LNHDA, CDR2 SQIVND (reference sequence). With 3 bases clipped from V and 4 bases from J, the junction kept 4 bases outside the gene matches. The length of the CDR3 is 15 residues.

This clone was observed a handful of times. The J gene is TRBJ2-2, the V gene TRBV5-6; the match to TRBD2 covers 13 bases. Germline V lookup: CDR1 SGHDT, CDR2 YYEEEE. The CDR3 contains 18 residues. V lost 1 base, J lost 5 bases, and 8 bases stayed unmatched. In nucleotides, the CDR3 is TGTGCCAGCAGCTTGATATTGGGACTAGCGGGGCAGACCGGGGAGCTGTTTTTT. This sequence encodes CASSLILGLAGQTGELFF.

The chain couples TRBV7-9 to TRBJ1-4; TRBD1 matches at 11 bases. The CDR3 loop spans 15 amino acids. J gave up 5 bases and V 1 base, and 0 bases lay outside the gene matches. Per the germline V gene, CDR1 is SEHNR and CDR2 is FQNEAQ (reference sequence). CDR3 DNA sequence: TGTGCCAGCAGCTTAGGGGACAGGGGGAATGAAAAACTGTTTTTT. Residues: CASSLGDRGNEKLFF.

The chain uses TRBV5-1 and TRBJ2-5; 8 nucleotides align to TRBD2. The CDR3 covers 15 residues. J gave up 2 bases and V 4 bases, and 7 bases lay outside the gene matches. Per germline, CDR1 SGHRS and CDR2 YFSETQ. CDR3 bases: TGCGCCAGCAGCCAAACCGGGGGGGTGCAAGAGACCCAGTACTTC. It specifies CASSQTGGVQETQYF.

The rearrangement joins TRBV12-3 or TRBV12-4 to TRBJ1-6, with D hard to call. The CDR3 length is 13 residues. With 3 bases removed from V and 7 bases from J, the gap between germline ends came to 7 bases. CDR3 sequence (DNA): TGTGCCAGCAGTTTTGAGCGGAATTCACCCCTCCACTTT. Encoded protein: CASSFERNSPLHF.

This clone was observed a single time. The rearrangement uses TRBV11-1 and TRBJ2-6; 7 bases are a match to TRBD1. The trim removed 5 bases at V and 4 bases at J, leaving 8 bases unmatched. This CDR3 is 16 amino acids long. Germline CDR1 and CDR2: SGHAT and FQDESV (reference sequence). The CDR3 spells CASSTRDSSGANVLTF. In nucleotides, the CDR3 is TGTGCCAGCAGCACCCGGGACAGCTCCGGGGCCAACGTCCTGACTTTC.

The genes are TRBV29-1 and TRBJ1-1; TRBD1 agrees at 7 bases. Per the germline V gene, CDR1 is SQVTM and CDR2 is ANQGSEA. Trimming took 4 bases from V and 4 from J; bases not matched to a gene: 3. CDR3 length: 12 residues. The CDR3 DNA reads TGCAGCGTTGCCAGGACAGGCACTGAAGCTTTCTTT. Amino acids: CSVARTGTEAFF.

This clone came up a few times. V and J are TRBV5-1 and TRBJ2-1; weak D call: TRBD2 (5 bases). Deletions cut 0 bases from V and 4 bases from J, with 20 bases between. Germline CDR1 reads SGHRS; CDR2 reads YFSETQ. CDR3 length equals 18 residues. CDR3 sequence (DNA): TGCGCCAGCAGCTTGGCTTACGGGGAACTAATAATTTACAATGAGCAGTTCTTC. Its translation is CASSLAYGELIIYNEQFF.

The chain is built from TRBV6-1 and TRBJ2-7, with D tentatively TRBD1 (6 bases). Trimming removed 3 bases from V and 4 bases from J, with 10 bases in between. CDR1 is MNHNS, CDR2 SASEGT, per germline. This CDR3 comprises 13 residues. The CDR3 DNA reads TGTGCCAGCAGTGAGCAGGGGTGGTACGAGCAGTACTTC. As protein: CASSEQGWYEQYF.

CDR3 in amino acids: CASSKGDSAVNEQFF. The CDR3 DNA reads as TGCGCCAGCAGCAAAGGGGATTCAGCGGTCAATGAGCAGTTCTTC. The chain combines TRBV4-1 with TRBJ2-1; D might be TRBD1 or TRBD2, each matching 5 bases. The V gene's germline CDR1 is MGHRA and CDR2 YSYEKL. The CDR3 length is 15 residues. V lost 5 bases and J 6 bases, leaving 17 bases between the germline ends.

This clone showed up just a few times. The chain recombines TRBV5-8 with TRBJ2-3, with TRBD2 as a possible D gene (5 bases). Looked up from germline, CDR1 is SGHTS and CDR2 is YDEGEE. This CDR3 contains 15 residues. V gave up 3 bases and J gave up 6 bases, with 17 bases separating them. The CDR3 sequence is CASSSPGWSTDTQYF. The DNA of the CDR3 is TGTGCCAGCAGCTCCCCGGGGTGGTCGACGGATACGCAGTATTTT.

The V call is TRBV5-1, the J call TRBJ1-4; D possibly corresponds to TRBD1 (5 bases). CDR3 length equals 15 residues. With 3 bases removed from V and 4 bases from J, the gap between germline ends came to 13 bases. CDR1 is SGHRS and CDR2 is YFSETQ in the germline V gene. The CDR3 DNA follows: TGCGCCAGCAGCTGGCGGGGGGGTGATAATGAAAAACTGTTTTTT. Translating it yields CASSWRGGDNEKLFF.

The chain links TRBV9 to TRBJ2-1; 9 nucleotides align to TRBD2. Losses at the gene ends were 0 bases for V and 5 bases for J; bases not matched to a gene: 6. Germline CDR1 and CDR2: SGDLS and YYNGEE. CDR3 length equals 16 residues. The CDR3 protein is CASSVDVSGGHNEQFF. The CDR3 DNA sequence: TGTGCCAGCAGCGTAGATGTTAGCGGGGGCCACAATGAGCAGTTCTTC. The full variable domain, rest sourced from reference TRBV9 and TRBJ2-1, is DSGVTQTPKHLITATGQRVTLRCSPRSGDLSVYWYQQSLDQGLQFLIQYYNGEERAKGNILERFSAQQFPDLHSELNLSSLELGDSALYFCASSVDVSGGHNEQFFGPGTRLTVL.

The sample holds a few counts of this clone. The V gene is TRBV11-2, the J gene TRBJ2-7; tentative D call: TRBD1 (6 bases). V lost 3 bases to trimming and J lost 6 bases, with 9 bases between them. CDR3 size: 12 residues. Looked up from germline, CDR1 is SGHAT and CDR2 is FQNNGV. In nucleotides, the CDR3 is TGTGCCAGCAGCTTCCAGGGGACCGAGCAGTACTTC. It encodes CASSFQGTEQYF. The variable domain in full, completed from reference TRBV11-2 and TRBJ2-7, reads EAGVAQSPRYKIIEKRQSVAFWCNPISGHATLYWYQQILGQGPKLLIQFQNNGVVDDSQLPKDRFSAERLKGVDSTLKIQPAKLEDSAVYLCASSFQGTEQYFGPGTRLTVT.